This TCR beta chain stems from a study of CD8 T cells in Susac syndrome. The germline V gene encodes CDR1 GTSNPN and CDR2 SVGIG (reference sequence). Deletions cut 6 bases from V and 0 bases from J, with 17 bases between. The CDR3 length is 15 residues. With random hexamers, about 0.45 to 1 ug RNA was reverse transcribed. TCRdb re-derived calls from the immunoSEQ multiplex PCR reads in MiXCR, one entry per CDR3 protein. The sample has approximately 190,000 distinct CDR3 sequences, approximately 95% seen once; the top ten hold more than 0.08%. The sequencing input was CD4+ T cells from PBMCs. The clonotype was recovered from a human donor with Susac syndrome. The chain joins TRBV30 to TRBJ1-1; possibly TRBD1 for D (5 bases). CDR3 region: CACVGFRTMNTEAFF. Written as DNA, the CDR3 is TGTGCCTGCGTAGGATTCCGGACAATGAACACTGAAGCTTTCTTT.